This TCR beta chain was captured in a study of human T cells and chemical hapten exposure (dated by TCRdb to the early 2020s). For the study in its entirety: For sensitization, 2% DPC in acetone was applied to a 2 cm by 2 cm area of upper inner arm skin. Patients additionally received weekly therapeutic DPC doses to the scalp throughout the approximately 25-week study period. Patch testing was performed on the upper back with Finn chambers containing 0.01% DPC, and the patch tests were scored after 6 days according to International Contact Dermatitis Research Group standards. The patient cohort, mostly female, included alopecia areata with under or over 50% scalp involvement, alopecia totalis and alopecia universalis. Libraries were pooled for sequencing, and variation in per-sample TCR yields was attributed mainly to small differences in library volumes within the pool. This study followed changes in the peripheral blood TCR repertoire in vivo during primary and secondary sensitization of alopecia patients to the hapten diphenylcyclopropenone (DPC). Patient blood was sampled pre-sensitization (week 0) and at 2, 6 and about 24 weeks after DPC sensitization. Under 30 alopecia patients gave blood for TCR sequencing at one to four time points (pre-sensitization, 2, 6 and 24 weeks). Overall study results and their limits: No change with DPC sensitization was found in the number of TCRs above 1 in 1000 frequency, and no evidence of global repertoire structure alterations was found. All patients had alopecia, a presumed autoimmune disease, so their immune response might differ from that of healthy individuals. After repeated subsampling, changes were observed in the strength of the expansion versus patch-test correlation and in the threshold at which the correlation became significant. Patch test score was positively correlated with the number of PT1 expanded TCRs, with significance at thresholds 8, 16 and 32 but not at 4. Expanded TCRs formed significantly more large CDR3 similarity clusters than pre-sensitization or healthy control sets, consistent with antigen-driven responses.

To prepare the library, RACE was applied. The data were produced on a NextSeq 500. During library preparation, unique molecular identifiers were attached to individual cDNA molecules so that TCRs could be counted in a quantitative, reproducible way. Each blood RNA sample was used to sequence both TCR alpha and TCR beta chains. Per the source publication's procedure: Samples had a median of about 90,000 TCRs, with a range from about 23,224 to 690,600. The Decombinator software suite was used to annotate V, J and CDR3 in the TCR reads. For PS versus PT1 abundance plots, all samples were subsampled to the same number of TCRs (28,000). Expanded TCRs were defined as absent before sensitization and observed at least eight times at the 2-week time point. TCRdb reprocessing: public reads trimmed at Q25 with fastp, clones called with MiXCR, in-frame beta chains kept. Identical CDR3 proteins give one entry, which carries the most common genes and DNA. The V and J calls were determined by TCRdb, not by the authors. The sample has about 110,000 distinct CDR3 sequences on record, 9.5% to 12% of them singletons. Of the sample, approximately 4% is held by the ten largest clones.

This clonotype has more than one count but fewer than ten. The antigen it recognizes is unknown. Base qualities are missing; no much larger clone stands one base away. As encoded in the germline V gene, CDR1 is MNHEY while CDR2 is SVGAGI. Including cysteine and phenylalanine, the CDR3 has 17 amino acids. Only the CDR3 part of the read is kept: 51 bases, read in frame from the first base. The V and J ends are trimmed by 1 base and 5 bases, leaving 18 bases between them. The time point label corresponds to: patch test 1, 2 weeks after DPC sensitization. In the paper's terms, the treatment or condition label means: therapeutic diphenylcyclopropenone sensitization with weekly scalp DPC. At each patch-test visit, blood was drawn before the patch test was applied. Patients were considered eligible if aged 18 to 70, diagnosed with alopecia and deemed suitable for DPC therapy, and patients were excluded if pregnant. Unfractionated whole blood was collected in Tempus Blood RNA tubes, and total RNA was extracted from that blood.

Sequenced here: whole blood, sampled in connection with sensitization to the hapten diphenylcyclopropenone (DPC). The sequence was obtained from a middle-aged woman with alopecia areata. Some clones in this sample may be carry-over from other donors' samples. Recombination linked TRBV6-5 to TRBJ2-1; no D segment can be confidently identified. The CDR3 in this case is CASSYLAGSWTDNEQFF. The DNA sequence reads TGTGCCAGCAGTTACTTGGCCGGGTCGTGGACCGACAATGAGCAGTTCTTC.